This TCR beta chain derives from a study of blood T cell repertoires in COVID-19. In the study overall: Specimens from acute and convalescent COVID-19 originated in the United States, Italy and Spain.

This CDR3 spans 13 amino acids. Germline lookup yields CDR1 KGHSH and CDR2 LQKENI. V gave up 5 bases and J gave up 9 bases, with 14 bases separating them. Using immunoSEQ multiplex PCR, the repertoire was profiled, and TCRdb retains in-frame clones only, with some absent. The table includes fewer than 100,000 clones, about 86% detected once. The sample taken for sequencing was peripheral blood. The source is an elderly man in a cohort sampled during active COVID-19. The V call is TRBV18, the J call TRBJ1-3; D is unresolved. CDR3 nucleotides: TGTGCCAGCTCAATCACTGACGGGGTCACCATATATTTT. It codes for CASSITDGVTIYF. Supplemented by reference TRBV18 and TRBJ1-3, the full variable domain reads NAGVMQNPRHLVRRRGQEARLRCSPMKGHSHVYWYRQLPEEGLKFMVYLQKENIIDESGMPKERFSAEFPKEGPSILRIQQVVRGDSAAYFCASSITDGVTIYFGEGSWLTVV.